This T cell receptor beta chain was captured in a study of blood T cell repertoires in COVID-19. Across the study: T cells, B-cell-depleted T cells, or PBMCs supplied cDNA or gDNA.

V dropped 7 bases and J dropped 6; count of bases not matched to a gene: 3. Looked up from germline, CDR1 is SGDLS and CDR2 is YYNGEE. This CDR3 comprises 13 residues. Clones were sequenced by immunoSEQ multiplex PCR, and TCRdb holds only the in-frame ones, with some missing. The sample consists of some 40,000 clones, 86% of them appearing once. The chain employs TRBV9 and TRBJ1-6, with 8 bases identical to TRBD1. The receptor was isolated from a man in his forties with active COVID-19. Sequenced: peripheral blood. The CDR3 DNA is TGTGCCAGCCAAGGACAGGGTAATTCACCCCTCCACTTT. Translation: CASQGQGNSPLHF.